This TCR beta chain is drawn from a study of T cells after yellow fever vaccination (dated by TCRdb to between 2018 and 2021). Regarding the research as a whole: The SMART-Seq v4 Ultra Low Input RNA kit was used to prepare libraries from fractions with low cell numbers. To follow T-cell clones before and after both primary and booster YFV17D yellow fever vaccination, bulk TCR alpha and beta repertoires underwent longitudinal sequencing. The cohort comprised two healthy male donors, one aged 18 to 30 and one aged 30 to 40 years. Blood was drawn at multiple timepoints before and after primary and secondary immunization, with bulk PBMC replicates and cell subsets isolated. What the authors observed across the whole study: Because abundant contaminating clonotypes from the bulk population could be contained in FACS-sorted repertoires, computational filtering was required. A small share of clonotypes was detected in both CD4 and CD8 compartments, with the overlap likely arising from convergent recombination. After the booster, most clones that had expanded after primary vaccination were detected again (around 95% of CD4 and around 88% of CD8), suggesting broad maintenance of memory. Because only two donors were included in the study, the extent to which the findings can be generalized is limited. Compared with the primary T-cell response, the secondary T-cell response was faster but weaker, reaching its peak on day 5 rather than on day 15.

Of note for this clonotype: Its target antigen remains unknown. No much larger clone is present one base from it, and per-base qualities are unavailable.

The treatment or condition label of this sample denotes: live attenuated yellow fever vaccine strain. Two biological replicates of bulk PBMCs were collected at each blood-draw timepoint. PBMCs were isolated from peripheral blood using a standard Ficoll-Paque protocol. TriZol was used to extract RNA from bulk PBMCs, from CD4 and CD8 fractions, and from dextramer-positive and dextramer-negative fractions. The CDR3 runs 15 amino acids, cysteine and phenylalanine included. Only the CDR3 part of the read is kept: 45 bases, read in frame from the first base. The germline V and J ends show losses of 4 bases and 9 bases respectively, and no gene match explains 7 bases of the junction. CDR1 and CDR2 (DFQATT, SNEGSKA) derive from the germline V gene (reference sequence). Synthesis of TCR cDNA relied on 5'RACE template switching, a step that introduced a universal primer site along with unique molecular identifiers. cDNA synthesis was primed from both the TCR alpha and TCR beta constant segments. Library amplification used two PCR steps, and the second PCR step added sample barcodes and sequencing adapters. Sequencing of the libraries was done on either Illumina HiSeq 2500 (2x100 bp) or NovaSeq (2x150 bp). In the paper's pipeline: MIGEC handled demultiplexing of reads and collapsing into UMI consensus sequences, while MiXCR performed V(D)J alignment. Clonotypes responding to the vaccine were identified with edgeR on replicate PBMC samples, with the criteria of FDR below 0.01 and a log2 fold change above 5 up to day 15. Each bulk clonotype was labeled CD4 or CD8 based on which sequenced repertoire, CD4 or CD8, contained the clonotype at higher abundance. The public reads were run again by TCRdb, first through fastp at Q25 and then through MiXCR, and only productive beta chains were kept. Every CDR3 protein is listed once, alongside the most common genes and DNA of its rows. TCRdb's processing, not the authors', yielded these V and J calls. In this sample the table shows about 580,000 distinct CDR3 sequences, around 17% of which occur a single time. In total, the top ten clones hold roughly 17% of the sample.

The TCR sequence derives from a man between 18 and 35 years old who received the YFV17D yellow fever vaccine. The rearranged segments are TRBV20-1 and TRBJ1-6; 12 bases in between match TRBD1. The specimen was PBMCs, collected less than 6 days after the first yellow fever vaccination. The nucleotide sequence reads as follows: TGCAGTGCTATCCGGGACAGGGGGCCGGTTTCACCCCTCCACTTT. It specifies CSAIRDRGPVSPLHF.